Sequencing of this TCR beta chain was carried out in a study of response to subunit inactivated influenza vaccine. In regard to this clonotype: Its antigen is unidentified.

The junction had 8 bases not matched to a gene; V was cut back by 4 bases and J by 5 bases. The V gene's germline CDR1 is SGHRS and CDR2 YFSETQ. The length of the CDR3 is 16 residues. MiXCR was run by TCRdb on the RT-PCR reads, yielding one entry per CDR3 protein. The sample holds about 650,000 distinct CDR3 sequences, about 15% seen once. Study findings and constraints: Seasonal influenza vaccination, on each occasion, was suggested by the authors to recruit few new T cells.

The sample in question was PBMCs from blood, obtained around 15 days before vaccination. The genes are TRBV5-1 and TRBJ2-1; TRBD2 agrees at 11 bases. This clonotype was sampled from a man in his fifties or sixties who received an inactivated influenza vaccine. CDR3 DNA: TGCGCCAGCAGCGGGTCCGGGACTAGCGGAGACAATGAGCAGTTCTTC. The encoded protein is CASSGSGTSGDNEQFF.